A single sample gave rise to the 30 T cell receptor beta chains below, sequenced in a study of blood T cell repertoires in COVID-19. Data came from immunoSEQ multiplex PCR; TCRdb stores just in-frame clones and leaves some out. In the table there are 100,000 to 150,000 clones, over 75% of which are singletons. The sequenced sample consisted of peripheral blood. The receptor source for this set is an older man with active or convalescent COVID-19.

This clone occurred a few times. This chain links TRBV6-5 with TRBJ1-2; 7 positions match TRBD1. Germline V gene data show CDR1 as MNHEY and CDR2 as SVGAGI. The CDR3 extends over 13 amino acids. Trimming took 8 bases from V and 5 from J; bases not matched to a gene: 8. CDR3: CASVGQAGYGYTF. As DNA, the CDR3 is TGTGCCAGCGTTGGACAGGCAGGATATGGCTACACCTTC.

The chain links TRBV4-2 to TRBJ2-5, with a weak D call TRBD2 (5 bases). Trimming left V 10 bases short and J 5 bases short, with 14 bases between. This CDR3 region has 12 residues. Germline CDR1 reads LGHNA; CDR2 reads YNFKEQ. CDR3 region: CATSGVRETQYF. Here the CDR3 DNA reads TGTGCCACGTCCGGGGTAAGGGAGACCCAGTACTTC.

The genes are TRBV11-2 and TRBJ1-2; perhaps TRBD1 as D (6 bases). The CDR3 is made up of 12 amino acids. The germline CDR1 and CDR2 sequences are SGHAT and FQNNGV. V dropped 5 bases and J dropped 4 bases, with 8 bases sitting between them. The CDR3 spells CASSRDIYGYTF. The CDR3 DNA reads as TGTGCCAGCAGCAGGGACATCTATGGCTACACCTTC.

This clone was found a few times. The chain carries TRBV5-1 and TRBJ1-1; 11 bases are shared with TRBD1. This CDR3 comprises 16 residues. V lost 4 bases, J lost 5 bases, and 10 bases stayed unmatched. Germline CDR1 reads SGHRS; CDR2 reads YFSETQ. CDR3 loop: CASSRTGGSILTEAFF. CDR3 coding DNA: TGCGCCAGCAGCAGGACAGGGGGCTCGATACTGACTGAAGCTTTCTTT.

This rearrangement joins TRBV3-1 (or the pseudogene TRBV3-2) to TRBJ2-3; 10 bases line up with TRBD2. CDR1 is LGHDT and CDR2 is YNNKEL in the germline V gene (reference sequence). This CDR3 spans 15 amino acids. V dropped 4 bases and J dropped 4; count of bases not matched to a gene: 5. Here the CDR3 DNA reads TGTGCCAGCAGCCCTAGCGGGAGCGTCCCAGATACGCAGTATTTT. It translates to CASSPSGSVPDTQYF.

The chain joins TRBV27 to TRBJ2-3; D may be TRBD2 (6 bases). The CDR3 has 15 amino acids. V was pared by 2 bases and J by 4 bases, with 13 bases between. Germline CDR1 and CDR2: MNHEY and SMNVEV (reference sequence). The CDR3 sequence: CASSLGAGRPDTQYF. The CDR3 DNA is TGTGCCAGCAGTTTAGGGGCGGGAAGGCCAGATACGCAGTATTTT.

This clone was seen just once. The rearrangement links TRBV28 to TRBJ1-2, with D possibly being TRBD1 (6 bases). V was trimmed by 4 bases and J by 6 bases, leaving 15 bases between them. CDR3 length: 14 residues. Germline V gives CDR1 MDHEN, CDR2 SYDVKM. The CDR3 sequence: CASSSRGAADGYTF. CDR3 DNA sequence: TGTGCCAGCAGTTCCCGGGGGGCGGCAGATGGCTACACCTTC.

The chain uses TRBV19 and TRBJ1-1; 7 bases line up with TRBD1. Germline V CDR1 and CDR2: LNHDA, SQIVND (reference sequence). The CDR3 totals 16 residues. The V segment lost 4 bases and the J segment 1 base; nucleotides outside the gene matches: 9. As DNA, the CDR3 is TGTGCCAGTAGTAAAGGAGCGACAGGGCGGAACACTGAAGCTTTCTTT. It encodes CASSKGATGRNTEAFF. The full variable domain, completed using reference TRBV19 and TRBJ1-1, is DGGITQSPKYLFRKEGQNVTLSCEQNLNHDAMYWYRQDPGQGLRLIYYSQIVNDFQKGDIAEGYSVSREKKESFPLTVTSAQKNPTAFYLCASSKGATGRNTEAFFGQGTRLTVV.

The rearrangement links TRBV3-1 (or the pseudogene TRBV3-2) to TRBJ1-2, with 7 bases lining up with TRBD1. CDR1 and CDR2 from the germline V gene are LGHDT and YNNKEL (reference sequence). CDR3 length equals 16 residues. The ends lost 0 bases at V and 3 bases at J; junction bases unmatched: 7. The CDR3 sequence: CASSQDPTGQDYGYTF. DNA for the CDR3: TGTGCCAGCAGCCAAGATCCGACAGGGCAAGACTATGGCTACACCTTC.

The chain carries TRBV5-1 and TRBJ2-1; TRBD1 aligns across 11 bases. The CDR3 totals 18 residues. Trimming cost V 0 bases and J 3 bases; bases outside gene matches: 8. Per the germline V gene, CDR1 is SGHRS and CDR2 is YFSETQ. CDR3 region: CASSLVPPGTGGYNEQFF. The CDR3 bases are TGCGCCAGCAGCTTGGTACCACCAGGGACAGGGGGCTACAATGAGCAGTTCTTC.

The sample holds one count of this clone. The V gene is TRBV7-9, the J gene TRBJ1-6; 8 positions match TRBD1. Per the germline V gene, CDR1 is SEHNR and CDR2 is FQNEAQ (reference sequence). The V and J ends lost 1 base and 5 bases, in that order; junction bases with no gene match: 4. This CDR3 is 16 amino acids long. The CDR3 coding sequence is TGTGCCAGCAGCTTAGGGACAGGGAGGAATAATTCACCCCTCCACTTT. It translates to CASSLGTGRNNSPLHF. Complete variable domain (other parts from reference TRBV7-9 and TRBJ1-6): DTGVSQNPRHKITKRGQNVTFRCDPISEHNRLYWYRQTLGQGPEFLTYFQNEAQLEKSRLLSDRFSAERPKGSFSTLEIQRTEQGDSAMYLCASSLGTGRNNSPLHFGNGTRLTVT.

The chain has TRBV4-2 and TRBJ2-4, with 10 bases aligning to TRBD2. V dropped 0 bases and J dropped 9; count of bases not matched to a gene: 14. Germline CDR1 LGHNA, CDR2 YNFKEQ. This CDR3 spans 18 amino acids. The CDR3 nucleotides read TGTGCCAGCAGCCAAGATCTTATCGCTAGCGGGAGCGTCGGCATTCAGTACTTC. Amino acids: CASSQDLIASGSVGIQYF.

The chain carries TRBV5-1 and TRBJ2-4; 8 bases are a match to TRBD1. J lost 7 bases, V lost 4 bases, and 10 bases had no gene match. CDR1 and CDR2 from the germline V gene are SGHRS and YFSETQ. This CDR3 is built from 15 residues. CDR3 sequence (DNA): TGCGCCAGCAGCCCGGGACAGGACGTCGCTAACATTCAGTACTTC. Protein product: CASSPGQDVANIQYF.

Relative to its sample, this clone is medium-sized. Here the CDR3 reads CASSQDGQENEKLFF. The CDR3 coding sequence is TGTGCCAGCAGCCAAGATGGACAGGAAAATGAAAAACTGTTTTTT. This sequence joins TRBV4-2 and TRBJ1-4; 7 nucleotides align to TRBD1. This CDR3 spans 15 amino acids. CDR1 is LGHNA, CDR2 YNFKEQ, per germline. Losses at the gene ends were 0 bases for V and 5 bases for J; bases not matched to a gene: 3.

The chain links TRBV7-6 to TRBJ2-5; 13 bases fit TRBD2. CDR3 length equals 18 residues. Germline CDR1 and CDR2: SGHVS and FNYEAQ. The J segment lost 0 bases and the V segment lost 5 bases, leaving 9 bases of the junction unmatched. The CDR3 region has the DNA TGTGCCAGCAGCCGAGGGACTAGCGGGATGGGGTACCAAGAGACCCAGTACTTC. This codes for CASSRGTSGMGYQETQYF.

The chain links TRBV6-1 to TRBJ1-3, with D possibly matching TRBD1 (6 bases). The CDR3 has 16 residues. V lost 3 bases and J 0 bases, leaving 12 bases between the germline ends. Germline-derived CDR1 and CDR2 are MNHNS and SASEGT. The CDR3 loop is CASSDAVTGSGNTIYF. As DNA, the CDR3 is TGTGCCAGCAGTGATGCGGTGACAGGCTCTGGAAACACCATATATTTT.

V usage is TRBV2 and J usage is TRBJ1-2; 9 bases line up with TRBD1. The V and J ends lost 5 bases and 2 bases, in that order; junction bases with no gene match: 9. This CDR3 has 16 residues. The germline CDR1 and CDR2 sequences are SNHLY and FYNNEI. CDR3 protein: CASSLSGQGLNYGYTF. Here the CDR3 DNA reads TGTGCCAGCAGTCTGTCGGGACAGGGTTTGAACTATGGCTACACCTTC.

The J gene is TRBJ2-7, the V gene TRBV18; TRBD1 aligns across 7 bases. Germline loops: CDR1 KGHSH, CDR2 LQKENI. The CDR3 spans 13 residues. J gave up 3 bases and V 3 bases, and 2 bases lay outside the gene matches. As DNA, the CDR3 is TGTGCCAGCTCACCGGGACAGAACTACGAGCAGTACTTC. It is translated as CASSPGQNYEQYF.

This sequence joins TRBV7-9 and TRBJ1-1, with a tentative D call TRBD1 (6 bases). V lost 2 bases to trimming and J lost 4 bases, with 11 bases between them. The CDR3 is made up of 14 amino acids. Germline lookup yields CDR1 SEHNR and CDR2 FQNEAQ (reference sequence). CDR3 sequence reads: CASSLFLTGTEAFF. CDR3 bases: TGTGCCAGCAGCTTATTTTTGACAGGCACTGAAGCTTTCTTT.

V gene TRBV3-1 (or the pseudogene TRBV3-2) combines with J gene TRBJ2-5; TRBD1 matches at 9 bases. CDR3 length: 14 residues. Germline CDR1 reads LGHDT; CDR2 reads YNNKEL (reference sequence). V was pared by 5 bases and J by 5 bases, with 6 bases of the junction left unmatched. This CDR3 is CASSFRQGEETQYF. CDR3 sequence (DNA): TGTGCCAGCAGCTTTCGACAGGGGGAGGAGACCCAGTACTTC.

The chain joins TRBV4-1 to TRBJ2-2, with D maybe TRBD1 (5 bases). Trimming stripped 1 base from V and 5 bases from J, with 11 bases between. Germline V gene lookup returns CDR1 MGHRA and CDR2 YSYEKL. The CDR3 contains 15 residues. CDR3 sequence: CASSQGGQTTGELFF. CDR3 sequence (DNA): TGCGCCAGCAGCCAAGGGGGCCAGACTACCGGGGAGCTGTTTTTT.

The V gene is TRBV7-3, the J gene TRBJ1-5; the match to TRBD1 covers 7 bases. This CDR3 contains 15 residues. Germline lookup yields CDR1 SGHTA and CDR2 FQGTGA. V trimming: 6 bases; J trimming: 6 bases; junction bases outside the gene matches: 11. As DNA, the CDR3 is TGTGCCAGCAGGACGTACAGGGGTCGGGGTCAGCCCCAGCATTTT. Amino acids: CASRTYRGRGQPQHF.

The chain recombines TRBV18 with TRBJ2-2; 8 positions match TRBD1. The CDR3 length is 16 residues. J lost 4 bases, V lost 2 bases, and 6 bases had no gene match. Germline V gene sequence: CDR1 KGHSH, CDR2 LQKENI. The CDR3 is CASSPSQGAFTGELFF. CDR3 sequence (DNA): TGTGCCAGCTCACCATCCCAGGGGGCGTTCACCGGGGAGCTGTTTTTT.

The chain uses TRBV29-1 and TRBJ2-7; 8 positions agree with TRBD1. The CDR3 extends over 15 amino acids. Germline CDR1 and CDR2: SQVTM and ANQGSEA. Losses at the gene ends were 1 base for V and 4 bases for J; bases not matched to a gene: 9. The CDR3 spells CSVEVPGRGLYEQYF. The CDR3 nucleotides read TGCAGCGTTGAAGTTCCGGGCAGGGGGCTTTACGAGCAGTACTTC.

The gene calls are TRBV7-6 and TRBJ2-7; TRBD1 agrees at 7 bases. Losses at the gene ends were 5 bases for V and 3 bases for J; bases not matched to a gene: 16. Germline CDR1 SGHVS, CDR2 FNYEAQ. The CDR3 sequence is 17 residues long. CDR3 residues: CASSTQQGPLHIYEQYF. Here the CDR3 DNA reads TGTGCCAGCAGCACTCAACAGGGGCCGCTTCACATCTACGAGCAGTACTTC.

The chain joins TRBV5-1 to TRBJ1-1, with 7 bases that match TRBD1. Germline V gene data show CDR1 as SGHRS and CDR2 as YFSETQ. With 2 bases clipped from V and 3 bases from J, the junction kept 4 bases outside the gene matches. CDR3 size: 14 residues. In DNA, the CDR3 is TGCGCCAGCAGCTTACACGGGACAGACACTGAAGCTTTCTTT. Translation: CASSLHGTDTEAFF.

V gene TRBV7-9 combines with J gene TRBJ2-7, with TRBD1 as a possible D gene (5 bases). V gave up 1 base and J gave up 3 bases, with 7 bases separating them. This CDR3 spans 13 amino acids. CDR1 is SEHNR and CDR2 is FQNEAQ in the germline V gene (reference sequence). This CDR3 reads CASSLGQNYEQYF. The CDR3 DNA reads TGTGCCAGCAGCTTAGGACAGAACTACGAGCAGTACTTC.

V usage is TRBV6-5 and J usage is TRBJ1-5; D might be TRBD1 (6 bases). From germline, CDR1 is MNHEY and CDR2 SVGAGI. The V and J ends lost 5 bases and 1 base respectively, with 9 bases between them. The CDR3 runs 14 residues. CDR3 coding DNA: TGTGCCAGCAGTAATGACAGGAGCAATCAGCCCCAGCATTTT. Residues: CASSNDRSNQPQHF.

The chain combines TRBV2 with TRBJ2-5; D is possibly TRBD2 (6 bases). CDR3 length: 12 amino acids. Deletions cut 8 bases from V and 10 bases from J, with 17 bases between. Germline V gene sequence: CDR1 SNHLY, CDR2 FYNNEI. The CDR3 reads CASERRRRDQYF. As DNA, the CDR3 is TGTGCCAGCGAACGGCGGCGGCGGGACCAGTACTTC.

V is TRBV7-6 and J is TRBJ2-1; TRBD2 matches at 7 bases. With V trimmed by 5 bases and J by 9 bases, 7 bases remained unmatched. The germline CDR1 and CDR2 sequences are SGHVS and FNYEAQ. The CDR3 has 13 amino acids. As DNA, the CDR3 is TGTGCCAGCAGCCATGGGGGGGGTAGTGAGCAGTTCTTC. Protein: CASSHGGGSEQFF.